This TCR beta chain came from a study of vaccination effects on CD4 cells after COVID-19. V trimming: 7 bases; J trimming: 5 bases; junction bases outside the gene matches: 12. The CDR3 length is 15 residues. Germline CDR1 reads LNHDA; CDR2 reads SQIVND (reference sequence). ViraFEST assay sequencing came after antigen-specific CD4+ T cells were expanded with viral peptide pools. Cells that had been cultured for roughly ten days were the source of isolated CD4+ T cells. The cohort was immunized with two doses of either the BNT162b2 or mRNA-1273 vaccine. Worth noting for this clone: As yet, its antigen is unknown.

Here immunoSEQ multiplex PCR was the method, and the copy in TCRdb shows in-frame clones only, minus some. Of about 59,000 clones listed, approximately 78% are singletons. The sample was CD4+ T cells from PBMCs cultured with HCoV-OC43 spike peptides, taken after COVID-19 vaccination. Sample subset: HCoV-OC43 spike overlapping peptide pool stimulation. The chain recombines TRBV19 with TRBJ2-5; 8 bases map to TRBD2. This receptor was identified in a human donor who received a COVID-19 vaccine. DNA for the CDR3: TGTGCCAGTACCGCGGGCGGGGGGCTGGTGGAGACCCAGTACTTC. Its translation: CASTAGGGLVETQYF. The entire variable domain, with the rest obtained from reference TRBV19 and TRBJ2-5, is as follows: DGGITQSPKYLFRKEGQNVTLSCEQNLNHDAMYWYRQDPGQGLRLIYYSQIVNDFQKGDIAEGYSVSREKKESFPLTVTSAQKNPTAFYLCASTAGGGLVETQYFGPGTRLLVL.